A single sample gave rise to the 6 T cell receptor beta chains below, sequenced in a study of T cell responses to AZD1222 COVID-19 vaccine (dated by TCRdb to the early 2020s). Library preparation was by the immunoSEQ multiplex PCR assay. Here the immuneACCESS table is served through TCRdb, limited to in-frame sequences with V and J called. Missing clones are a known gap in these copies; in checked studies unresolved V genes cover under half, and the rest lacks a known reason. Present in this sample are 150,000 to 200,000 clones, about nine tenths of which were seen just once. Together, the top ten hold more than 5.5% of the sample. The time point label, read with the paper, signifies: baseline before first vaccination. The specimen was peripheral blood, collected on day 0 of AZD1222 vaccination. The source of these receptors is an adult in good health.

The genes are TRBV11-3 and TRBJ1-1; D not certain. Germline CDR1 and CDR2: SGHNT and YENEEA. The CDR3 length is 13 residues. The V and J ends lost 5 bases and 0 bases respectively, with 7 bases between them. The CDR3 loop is CASSREMNTEAFF. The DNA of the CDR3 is TGTGCCAGCAGCCGTGAGATGAACACTGAAGCTTTCTTT.

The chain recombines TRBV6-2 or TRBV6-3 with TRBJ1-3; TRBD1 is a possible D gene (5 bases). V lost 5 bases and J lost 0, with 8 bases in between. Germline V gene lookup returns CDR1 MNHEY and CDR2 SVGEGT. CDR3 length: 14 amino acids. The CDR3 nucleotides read TGTGCCAGCAGTCTGGGACTCTCTGGAAACACCATATATTTT. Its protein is CASSLGLSGNTIYF.

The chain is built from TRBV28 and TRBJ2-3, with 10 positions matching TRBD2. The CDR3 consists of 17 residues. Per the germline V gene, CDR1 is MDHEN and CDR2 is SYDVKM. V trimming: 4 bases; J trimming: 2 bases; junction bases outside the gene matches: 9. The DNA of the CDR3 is TGTGCCAGCAGTTATTCAGCGGGGGGGCGTAACACAGATACGCAGTATTTT. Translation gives CASSYSAGGRNTDTQYF. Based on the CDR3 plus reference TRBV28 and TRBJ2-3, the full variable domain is DVKVTQSSRYLVKRTGEKVFLECVQDMDHENMFWYRQDPGLGLRLIYFSYDVKMKEKGDIPEGYSVSREKKERFSLILESASTNQTSMYLCASSYSAGGRNTDTQYFGPGTRLTVL.

CDR3 nucleotide sequence: TGTGCCACCAGTGATTTCGTCCAGGGACTGGGGACAGATACGCAGTATTTT. This sequence encodes CATSDFVQGLGTDTQYF. This chain links TRBV24-1 with TRBJ2-3; perhaps TRBD2 as D (6 bases). The CDR3 loop spans 17 amino acids. Germline CDR1 is KGHDR and CDR2 is SFDVKD. The ends were cut back, 1 base at V and 3 bases at J, with 16 bases in the middle.

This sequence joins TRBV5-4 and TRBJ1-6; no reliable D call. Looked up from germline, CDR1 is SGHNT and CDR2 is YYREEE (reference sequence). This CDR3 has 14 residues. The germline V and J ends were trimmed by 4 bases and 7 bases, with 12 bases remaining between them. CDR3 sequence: CASSVGIENSPLHF. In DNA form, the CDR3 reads TGTGCCAGCAGCGTCGGGATCGAAAATTCACCCCTCCACTTT.

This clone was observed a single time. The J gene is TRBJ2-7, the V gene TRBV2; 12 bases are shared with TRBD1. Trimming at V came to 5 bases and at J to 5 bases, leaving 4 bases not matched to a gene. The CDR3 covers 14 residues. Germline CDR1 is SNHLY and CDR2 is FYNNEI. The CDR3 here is CASSTGTGGHEQYF. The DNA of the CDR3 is TGTGCCAGCAGTACCGGGACAGGGGGCCACGAGCAGTACTTC. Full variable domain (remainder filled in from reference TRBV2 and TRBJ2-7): EPEVTQTPSHQVTQMGQEVILRCVPISNHLYFYWYRQILGQKVEFLVSFYNNEISEKSEIFDDQFSVERPDGSNFTLKIRSTKLEDSAMYFCASSTGTGGHEQYFGPGTRLTVT.